The 18 T cell receptor beta chains below were found in one sample sequenced in a study of CD8 T cells in ankylosing spondylitis. TCRdb processed the 5' RACE reads anew with MiXCR; each CDR3 protein has one entry. The sample yields 150,000 to 200,000 distinct CDR3 sequences, 15% to 20% seen once. The sequenced sample was blood, either unsorted or a sorted T cell fraction (not recorded which). The source of these receptors is a male donor with ankylosing spondylitis or in good health (not recorded which).

This clonotype was observed many times. The rearrangement links TRBV15 to TRBJ2-3; tentative D call: TRBD2 (5 bases). Germline CDR1 reads LNHNV; CDR2 reads YYDKDF (reference sequence). The CDR3 extends over 14 amino acids. Trimming took 0 bases from V and 5 from J, leaving 9 bases between them. CDR3 DNA sequence: TGTGCCACCAGCAGAGATGCGGGTGGAGATACGCAGTATTTT. As protein: CATSRDAGGDTQYF.

This clonotype was observed many times. The rearrangement links TRBV29-1 to TRBJ2-3; tentatively, D is TRBD2 (5 bases). CDR1 SQVTM and CDR2 ANQGSEA come from the germline V gene. The CDR3 is made up of 10 amino acids. V lost 5 bases and J 6 bases, leaving 6 bases between the germline ends. The DNA for the CDR3 is TGCAGCGTTTTAGCGGATACGCAGTATTTT. Translating gives CSVLADTQYF.

Concerning this clonotype itself: This clone may be a read error of a much larger clone one base away. The V gene is TRBV5-1, the J gene TRBJ1-1, with TRBD1 identical over 7 bases. The CDR3 totals 16 residues. Germline assignment: CDR1 SGHRS and CDR2 YFSETQ. DNA of the CDR3: TGCGCCGGCAGCTTAGATCCCGGGACAGTGAACACTGAAGCTTTCTTT. Amino acid sequence: CAGSLDPGTVNTEAFF.

The V call is TRBV10-3, the J call TRBJ1-2; possible D gene TRBD1, 5 bases. From germline, CDR1 is ENHRY and CDR2 SYGVKD. V was shortened by 2 bases and J by 4 bases, with 8 bases between the two germline ends. The CDR3 runs to 13 residues. The CDR3 nucleotides are TGTGCCATCAGTGAGACGGGGGTCTATGGCTACACCTTC. Amino acid sequence: CAISETGVYGYTF.

The chain combines TRBV20-1 with TRBJ2-1; 7 positions agree with TRBD1. Trimming cost V 0 bases and J 4 bases; bases outside gene matches: 24. The length of the CDR3 is 21 residues. CDR1 is DFQATT and CDR2 is SNEGSKA in the germline V gene (reference sequence). In DNA, the CDR3 is TGCAGTGCTAGAGATCTCTACGGGCAAGTCGGACGCAGGGGGAATTACAATGAGCAGTTCTTC. Its protein is CSARDLYGQVGRRGNYNEQFF.

V and J are TRBV10-3 and TRBJ2-1; 12 bases align to TRBD2. The CDR3 contains 17 residues. V shed 2 bases and J 7 bases; nucleotides not matched to a gene: 9. Germline values: CDR1 ENHRY, CDR2 SYGVKD. The CDR3 region has the DNA TGTGCCATCAGTGAGCAGCGCGGACTAGCGGGAAATAATGAGCAGTTCTTC. Protein sequence: CAISEQRGLAGNNEQFF.

This clonotype is a singleton in its sample. This may stem from a read error, because a much larger clone lies one nucleotide away. The rearrangement links TRBV18 to TRBJ2-3; D ambiguous. CDR3 size: 14 residues. Deletions cut 3 bases from V and 3 bases from J, with 10 bases between. CDR1 and CDR2 from the germline V gene are KGHSH and LQKENI. DNA for the CDR3: TGTGCCAGCTCACCTAATCCGGGTACAGATACGCAGTATTTT. Encoded protein: CASSPNPGTDTQYF.

This clonotype appeared a few times. This chain uses TRBV20-1 with TRBJ2-1; possibly TRBD1 for D (8 bases). Trimming shortened V by 5 bases and J by 4 bases, and 18 bases separated the two germline ends. The germline V gene encodes CDR1 DFQATT and CDR2 SNEGSKA (reference sequence). CDR3 size: 15 residues. The CDR3 sequence: CSAPRGREMYNEQFF. Here the CDR3 DNA reads TGCAGTGCTCCCAGGGGGCGGGAGATGTACAATGAGCAGTTCTTC.

The chain couples TRBV3-1 to TRBJ2-7, with TRBD2 as a possible D gene (6 bases). Trimming shortened V by 0 bases and J by 2 bases, and 20 bases separated the two germline ends. CDR1 is LGHDT and CDR2 is YNNKEL in the germline V gene (reference sequence). The CDR3 runs to 18 residues. The chain's CDR3 is CASSQDRPQQRVPYEQYF. The CDR3 region has the DNA TGTGCCAGCAGCCAAGATCGCCCCCAGCAGCGGGTCCCCTACGAGCAGTACTTC.

This sequence joins TRBV19 and TRBJ2-1; D is perhaps TRBD1 (5 bases). CDR3 length equals 16 residues. CDR1 LNHDA and CDR2 SQIVND come from the germline V gene (reference sequence). Deletions cut 3 bases from V and 6 bases from J, with 18 bases between. CDR3 DNA: TGTGCCAGTAGTATTGAAAGGGGCGTCCGACTCAATGAGCAGTTCTTC. Translating gives CASSIERGVRLNEQFF.

The chain carries TRBV7-9 and TRBJ2-5; D is undetermined. The CDR3 sequence is 13 residues long. From germline, CDR1 is SEHNR and CDR2 FQNEAQ (reference sequence). V gave up 5 bases and J gave up 5 bases, with 12 bases separating them. CDR3 coding DNA: TGTGCCAGCAGCCGTCCAGGAATCGAGACCCAGTACTTC. It codes for CASSRPGIETQYF.

CDR3 protein: CASSDHGTSGANTGELFF. CDR3 in DNA: TGCGCCAGCAGTGACCACGGGACTAGCGGAGCGAACACCGGGGAGCTGTTTTTT. The rearrangement links TRBV10-1 to TRBJ2-2; 11 nucleotides line up with TRBD2. The V gene's germline CDR1 is WNHNN and CDR2 SYGVQD (reference sequence). The ends lost 3 bases at V and 0 bases at J; junction bases unmatched: 6. This CDR3 spans 18 amino acids.

There are many counts of this clonotype. The chain combines TRBV10-3 with TRBJ2-1; D ambiguous. Trimming cost V 10 bases and J 10 bases, with 23 bases left between them. This CDR3 has 14 amino acids. Germline CDR1 is ENHRY and CDR2 is SYGVKD. The CDR3 coding sequence is TGTGCCACGTCGACCGCTTTTCTTACAATGGAGCAGTTCTTC. Translated, it gives CATSTAFLTMEQFF.

A few counts support this clonotype. The chain carries TRBV5-6 and TRBJ2-1; possibly TRBD1 for D (5 bases). Germline loops: CDR1 SGHDT, CDR2 YYEEEE. V was cut by 0 bases and J by 4 bases, with 5 bases left in between. The CDR3 totals 13 residues. CDR3 sequence reads: CASSLGQYNEQFF. CDR3 DNA: TGTGCCAGCAGCTTGGGACAGTACAATGAGCAGTTCTTC. The entire variable domain, with the rest obtained from reference TRBV5-6 and TRBJ2-1, is as follows: DAGVTQSPTHLIKTRGQQVTLRCSPKSGHDTVSWYQQALGQGPQFIFQYYEEEERQRGNFPDRFSGHQFPNYSSELNVNALLLGDSALYLCASSLGQYNEQFFGPGTRLTVL.

The V and J genes are TRBV27 and TRBJ2-7; D perhaps matches TRBD2 (6 bases). The V gene lost 6 bases and the J gene lost 0 bases, with 9 bases spanning the gap. Germline lookup yields CDR1 MNHEY and CDR2 SMNVEV (reference sequence). The CDR3 is made up of 13 amino acids. The DNA of the CDR3 is TGTGCCAGCAGCACCGGGAGCTCCTACGAGCAGTACTTC. Amino acid sequence: CASSTGSSYEQYF.

This clonotype was picked up many times. The chain joins TRBV20-1 to TRBJ1-1; no reliable D call. Trimming removed 5 bases from V and 1 base from J, with 23 bases in between. CDR3 length: 17 amino acids. Germline assignment: CDR1 DFQATT and CDR2 SNEGSKA (reference sequence). CDR3 protein: CSAHPRRSAGWNTEAFF. CDR3 DNA sequence: TGCAGTGCTCACCCTAGGAGGTCCGCCGGGTGGAACACTGAAGCTTTCTTT.

This clonotype was seen ten or more times. The chain employs TRBV29-1 and TRBJ2-7, with D uncertain. V lost 0 bases and J lost 0, with 3 bases in between. Germline CDR1 reads SQVTM; CDR2 reads ANQGSEA. CDR3 length equals 12 residues. Here the CDR3 reads CSVEDYSYEQYF. The DNA of the CDR3 is TGCAGCGTTGAAGACTACTCCTACGAGCAGTACTTC.

This clonotype was seen many times. This chain connects TRBV10-1 to TRBJ2-5, with D unclear. Germline V lookup: CDR1 WNHNN, CDR2 SYGVQD (reference sequence). V was pared by 8 bases and J by 0 bases, with 10 bases between. CDR3 length: 13 residues. CDR3 nucleotides: TGCGCCAGCCAGTGGACGGACCAAGAGACCCAGTACTTC. Amino acid sequence: CASQWTDQETQYF.